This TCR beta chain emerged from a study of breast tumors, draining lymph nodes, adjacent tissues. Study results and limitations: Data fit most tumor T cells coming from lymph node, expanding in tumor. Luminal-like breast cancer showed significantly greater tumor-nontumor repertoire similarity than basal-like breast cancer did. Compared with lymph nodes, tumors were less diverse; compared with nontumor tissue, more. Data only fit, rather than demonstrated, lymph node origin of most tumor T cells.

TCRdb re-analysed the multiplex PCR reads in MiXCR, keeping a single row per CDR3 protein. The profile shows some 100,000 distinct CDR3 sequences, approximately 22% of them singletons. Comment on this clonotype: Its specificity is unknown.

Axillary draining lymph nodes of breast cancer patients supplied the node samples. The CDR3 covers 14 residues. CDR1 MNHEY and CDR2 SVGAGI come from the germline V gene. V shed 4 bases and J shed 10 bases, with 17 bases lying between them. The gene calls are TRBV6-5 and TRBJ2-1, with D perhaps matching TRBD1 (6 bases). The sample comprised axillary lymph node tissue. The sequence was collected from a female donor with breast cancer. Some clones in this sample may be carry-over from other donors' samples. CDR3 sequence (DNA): TGTGCCAGCAGTTGGGGACGACAGGTATCGGAGCAGTTCTTC. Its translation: CASSWGRQVSEQFF.